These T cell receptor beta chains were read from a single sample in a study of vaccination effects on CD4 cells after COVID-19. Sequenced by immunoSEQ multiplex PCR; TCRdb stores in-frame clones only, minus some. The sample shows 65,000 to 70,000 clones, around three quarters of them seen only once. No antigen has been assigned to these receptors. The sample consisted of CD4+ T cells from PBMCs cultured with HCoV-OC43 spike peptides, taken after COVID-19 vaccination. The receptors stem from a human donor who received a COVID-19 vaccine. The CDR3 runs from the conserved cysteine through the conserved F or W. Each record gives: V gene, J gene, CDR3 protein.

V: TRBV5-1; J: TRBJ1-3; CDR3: CASSSSRGTENTIYF
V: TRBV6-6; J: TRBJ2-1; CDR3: CASSPGLTANEQFF
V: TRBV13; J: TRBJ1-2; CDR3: CASSRDRGTYGYTF
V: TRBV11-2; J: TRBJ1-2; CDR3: CASSLARDGGYTF
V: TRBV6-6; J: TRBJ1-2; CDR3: CASSYPGSDPYGYTF
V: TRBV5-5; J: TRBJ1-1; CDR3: CASSLLQRATEAFF
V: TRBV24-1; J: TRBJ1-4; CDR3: CATSARAGGEKLFF
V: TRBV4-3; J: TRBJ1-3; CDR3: CASSQGQGRGGNTIYF
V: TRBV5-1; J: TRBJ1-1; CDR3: CASSLEGNTEAFF
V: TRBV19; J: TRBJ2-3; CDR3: CASSTWGQGLPDTQYF
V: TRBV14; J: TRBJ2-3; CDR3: CASSRDFTDTQYF
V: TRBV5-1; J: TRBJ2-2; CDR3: CASSLGQQGTGELFF
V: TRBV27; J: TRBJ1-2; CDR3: CASSFKRGPHGYTF
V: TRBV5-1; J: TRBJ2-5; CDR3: CASSLRPGSYQETQYF
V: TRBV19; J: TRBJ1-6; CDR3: CASSIGTEYGSPLHF
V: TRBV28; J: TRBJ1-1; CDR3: CASSLPQESGTEAFF
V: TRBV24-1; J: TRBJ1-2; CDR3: CATSDTGTVYGYTF
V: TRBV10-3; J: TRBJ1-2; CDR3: CAISESGPGGNYGYTF
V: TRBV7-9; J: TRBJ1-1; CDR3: CASTLGRQKAFF
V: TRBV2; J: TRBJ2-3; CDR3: CASLAGAGGTRSTDTQYF
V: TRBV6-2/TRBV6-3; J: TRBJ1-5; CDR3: CASSGSPGGGQPQHF
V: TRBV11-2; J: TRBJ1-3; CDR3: CASSLLSWGSGNTIYF
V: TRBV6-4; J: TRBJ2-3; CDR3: CASRLAGGTDTQYF
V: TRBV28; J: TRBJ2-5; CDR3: CASSPGTLETQYF
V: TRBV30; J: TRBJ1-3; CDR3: CACDAGTGLGNTIYF
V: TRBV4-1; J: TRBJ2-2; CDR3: CASSQDWGDLNTGELFF
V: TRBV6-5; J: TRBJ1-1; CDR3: CASIDSGQSTEAFF
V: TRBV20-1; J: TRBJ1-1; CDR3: CSAISNPEAFF
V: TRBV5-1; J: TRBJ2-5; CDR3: CASSQTGVEETQYF
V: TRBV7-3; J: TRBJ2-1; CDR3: CASSSGGSGVRRNEQFF
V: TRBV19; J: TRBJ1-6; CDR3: CASRSTGLASPLHF
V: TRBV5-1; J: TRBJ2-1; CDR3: CASSLGPESSYNEQFF
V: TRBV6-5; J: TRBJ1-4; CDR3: CASSTRQGGNEKLFF
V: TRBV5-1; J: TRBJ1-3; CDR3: CASSTGTVPYSGNTIYF
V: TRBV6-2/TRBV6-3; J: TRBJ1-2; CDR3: CASSYGFGYTF
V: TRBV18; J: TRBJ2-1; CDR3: CASSPTPGLAGPESNNEQFF
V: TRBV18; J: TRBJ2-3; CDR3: CASSHRVTDTQYF
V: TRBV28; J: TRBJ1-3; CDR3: CASSLSAGGGNTIYF
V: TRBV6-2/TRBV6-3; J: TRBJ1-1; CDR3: CASSYGQGRRYTEAFF
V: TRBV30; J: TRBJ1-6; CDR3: CAWSQNTLNSPLHF
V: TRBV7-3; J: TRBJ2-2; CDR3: CASSSSPQWTGSTGELFF
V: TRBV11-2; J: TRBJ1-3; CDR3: CASSLDLGNTIYF
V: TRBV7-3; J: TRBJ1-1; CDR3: CASRDPGGMNTEAFF
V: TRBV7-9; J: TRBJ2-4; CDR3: CASSPGGLAGGLAKNIQYF
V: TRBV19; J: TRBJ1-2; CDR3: CASSNPRARKVYGYTF
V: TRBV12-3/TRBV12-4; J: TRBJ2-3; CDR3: CASSLAADTQYF
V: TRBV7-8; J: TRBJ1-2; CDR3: CASSLDVRGDNYGYTF
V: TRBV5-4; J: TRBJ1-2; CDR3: CASSHQPGLPTRRGYTF
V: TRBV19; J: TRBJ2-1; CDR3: CASSPGTASYNEQFF
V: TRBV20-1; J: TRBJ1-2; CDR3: CSASGTPEGYTF
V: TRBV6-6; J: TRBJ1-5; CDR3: CASTQGQHYSNQPQHF
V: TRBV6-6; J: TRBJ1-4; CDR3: CASSSWGGGEKLFF
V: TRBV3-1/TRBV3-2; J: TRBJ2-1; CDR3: CASSHDRAANEQFF
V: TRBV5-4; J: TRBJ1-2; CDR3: CASSLRASGGYGYTF
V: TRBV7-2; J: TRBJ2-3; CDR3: CASSSFSGGTDTQYF